Presented here are 10 T cell receptor beta chains from one specimen sequenced in a study of control samples from healthy donors and cancer patients. The assay was immunoSEQ multiplex PCR, and TCRdb's table has in-frame clones only and misses some. Here the sample spans about 120,000 clones, around nine tenths being singletons. Sequenced: blood. These receptors came from a man younger than 35 in good health.

The V call is TRBV23-1, the J call TRBJ1-6; D is unresolved. TRBV23-1 is reported as an ORF; its role is uncertain. This CDR3 region has 13 residues. Deletions cut 4 bases from V and 10 bases from J, with 11 bases between. The CDR3, as DNA: TGCGCCAGCAGTCGACCCAGGACCTCACCCCTCCACTTT. Amino acids: CASSRPRTSPLHF.

The V and J genes are TRBV7-6 and TRBJ2-5; 7 bases match TRBD2. V dropped 1 base and J dropped 4; count of bases not matched to a gene: 6. Germline loops: CDR1 SGHVS, CDR2 FNYEAQ. The CDR3 spans 15 residues. The CDR3 protein is CASSLGSGDGETQYF. The DNA for the CDR3 is TGTGCCAGCAGCTTAGGGAGCGGGGACGGAGAGACCCAGTACTTC.

The rearrangement links TRBV2 to TRBJ2-4; D is perhaps TRBD2 (6 bases). In germline, CDR1 is SNHLY, CDR2 FYNNEI. The V end lost 4 bases, the J end lost 6 bases, and 13 bases lay between the germline ends. This CDR3 has 14 amino acids. This CDR3 reads CASSVGGALNIQYF. In nucleotides, the CDR3 is TGTGCCAGCAGTGTAGGAGGGGCTCTAAACATTCAGTACTTC.

The chain couples TRBV3-1 (or the pseudogene TRBV3-2) to TRBJ2-3; either TRBD1 or TRBD2 may fit D (5 bases each). CDR1 is LGHDT, CDR2 YNNKEL, per germline (reference sequence). The CDR3 contains 16 residues. With 1 base removed from V and 4 bases from J, the gap between germline ends came to 15 bases. The CDR3 loop is CASSQGPGRTSDTQYF. The CDR3 DNA follows: TGTGCCAGCAGCCAAGGTCCGGGACGCACATCAGATACGCAGTATTTT.

The chain couples TRBV29-1 to TRBJ2-2; D unclear. The CDR3 sequence is 12 residues long. Germline V CDR1 and CDR2: SQVTM, ANQGSEA. The germline V and J ends were trimmed by 8 bases and 3 bases, with 10 bases remaining between them. The CDR3 here is CSYLRDTGELFF. Written as DNA, the CDR3 is TGCAGCTACTTAAGGGACACCGGGGAGCTGTTTTTT.

V gene TRBV30 combines with J gene TRBJ1-2, with a possible D match to TRBD1 (5 bases). Germline CDR1 GTSNPN, CDR2 SVGIG (reference sequence). The ends were cut back, 6 bases at V and 12 bases at J, with 14 bases in the middle. The CDR3 sequence is 10 residues long. The DNA for the CDR3 is TGTGCCTGTCGGGACCGTTTCCACACCTTC. Residues: CACRDRFHTF.

This clone was recorded only once. The rearrangement joins TRBV28 to TRBJ1-3; a possible D gene is TRBD1 (6 bases). V lost 6 bases to trimming and J lost 2 bases, with 11 bases between them. This CDR3 has 14 residues. CDR1 MDHEN and CDR2 SYDVKM come from the germline V gene. Written as DNA, the CDR3 is TGTGCCAGCAGGCATTACAGGGCTGGAAACACCATATATTTT. This encodes CASRHYRAGNTIYF.

This clone was seen once. The chain is built from TRBV7-9 and TRBJ1-2; TRBD1 agrees at 8 bases. Germline loops: CDR1 SEHNR, CDR2 FQNEAQ (reference sequence). With 4 bases clipped from V and 8 bases from J, the junction kept 12 bases outside the gene matches. This CDR3 region has 15 residues. The CDR3 sequence: CASSSWTGRHRGYTF. The CDR3 DNA is TGTGCCAGCAGCTCCTGGACAGGGAGACATAGGGGCTACACCTTC.

This sequence joins TRBV6-2 or TRBV6-3 and TRBJ2-1, with D perhaps matching TRBD2 (6 bases). With 5 bases removed from V and 10 bases from J, the gap between germline ends came to 18 bases. CDR3 length: 14 residues. Germline CDR1 MNHEY, CDR2 SVGEGT. The CDR3 loop reads CASSTSYRAGEQFF. The CDR3 region has the DNA TGTGCCAGCAGTACAAGTTACCGGGCGGGGGAGCAGTTCTTC.

CDR3 in DNA: TGTGCCAGCAGCGTAGAAAGAGCCTCCTATAATTCACCCCTCCACTTT. This encodes CASSVERASYNSPLHF. The genes are TRBV9 and TRBJ1-6, with D uncertain. V was clipped by 0 bases and J by 0 bases, with 7 bases between them. The germline CDR1 and CDR2 sequences are SGDLS and YYNGEE. The CDR3 sequence is 16 residues long.